This T cell receptor (beta chain) appears in the sequencing data of a study of identifying expanded T cells in peripheral blood. Study findings and constraints: Technical replicates showed about 1.2 changed clones; approximately 2 weeks about 16; four weeks 19. Roughly 2-week clone count variance significantly increased as total template count grew.

Trimming took off 7 bases at V and 0 bases at J, with 4 bases between the two ends. CDR3 length: 12 amino acids. Germline lookup yields CDR1 MDHEN and CDR2 SYDVKM. Sequenced by immunoSEQ multiplex PCR; TCRdb stores in-frame clones only, minus some. The sample has approximately 120,000 clones, 88% seen once. To note about this clone: The antigen remains undetermined.

During the collection period, no donor immune events like infections were recorded. This clonotype was sampled from a person aged 18 to 75 in good health. The chain joins TRBV28 to TRBJ1-3; no clear D gene. Sequencing input: blood. The CDR3 coding sequence is TGTGCCAGCAAGAGCTCTGGAAACACCATATATTTT. It codes for CASKSSGNTIYF.